Sequencing of this T cell receptor (beta chain) was carried out in a study of cytomegalovirus exposure and HLA in healthy donors. Study in general: Inside one of the first data releases sat about 85 million unique TCRs taken from HLA-typed donors.

This PCR relied on a set of 60 Vbeta primers and 13 Jbeta primers. The protocol was immunoSEQ multiplex PCR, while the TCRdb copy is restricted to in-frame clones and leaves out a portion. The table lists around 170,000 clones, 84% of them singletons, with about 2.6% in the top ten. CDR1 is LGHNT, CDR2 FRNRAP, per germline. The CDR3 loop spans 15 amino acids. V was shortened by 1 base and J by 7 bases, with 16 bases between the two germline ends. The sample taken for sequencing was PBMCs. The chain has TRBV12-5 and TRBJ1-2; a possible D gene is TRBD1 (6 bases). The TCR sequence derives from a woman between 50 and 59 years old in good health and CMV-seropositive. CDR3: CASGLGQQGIRGYTF. CDR3 nucleotides: TGTGCTAGTGGTTTGGGCCAACAGGGAATTCGTGGCTACACCTTC.